The 17 T cell receptor beta chains below all came from one sample that was sequenced in a study of human thymus T cells (dated by TCRdb to about 2020). Library creation used the immunoSEQ multiplex PCR assay. The source is immuneACCESS, and TCRdb retained only in-frame sequences with V and J called. Part of the clones is not carried over; for the studies checked, unresolved V genes explain less than half of this, and the remainder is unexplained. The table for this sample lists about 46,000 clones; around 95% of them were counted only once. The ten largest clones add up to about 0.16% of the sample. Material for sequencing was blood. The receptors shown here come from a girl under three years old with a congenital heart defect but otherwise immunologically healthy.

The chain employs TRBV28 and TRBJ2-7; 9 nucleotides line up with TRBD1. Germline V lookup: CDR1 MDHEN, CDR2 SYDVKM. The length of the CDR3 is 13 residues. The V and J ends lost 5 bases and 3 bases, in that order; junction bases with no gene match: 2. The CDR3 DNA is TGTGCCAGCAGTGCGACAGGGGGCTACGAGCAGTACTTC. Translated: CASSATGGYEQYF.

The chain's CDR3 is CATSREIQGAMSNEQFF. CDR3 coding DNA: TGTGCCACCAGCAGAGAAATACAGGGGGCAATGTCCAATGAGCAGTTCTTC. The chain links TRBV15 to TRBJ2-1; 9 bases are shared with TRBD1. The V and J ends lost 0 bases and 6 bases, in that order; junction bases with no gene match: 9. The germline V gene has CDR1 LNHNV and CDR2 YYDKDF (reference sequence). The CDR3 has 17 residues.

V gene TRBV21-1 combines with J gene TRBJ2-1; TRBD2, as called in the table, went unchecked against the DNA. TRBV21-1 is termed a pseudogene. CDR3 length: 15 amino acids. CDR3 bases: TGTGCCAGCAGCAAAGATAGCGGGAGGGGGAGAAAGCAGTTCTTC. The encoded protein is CASSKDSGRGRKQFF.

The rearrangement links TRBV5-1 to TRBJ2-1; TRBD2 matches 11 bases. This CDR3 has 15 amino acids. The germline CDR1 and CDR2 sequences are SGHRS and YFSETQ. V lost 6 bases, J lost 1 base, and 3 bases stayed unmatched. The CDR3 spells CASIRTSGSYNEQFF. In DNA form, the CDR3 reads TGCGCCAGCATCAGGACTAGCGGGTCCTACAATGAGCAGTTCTTC.

The table lists this clone with a few counts. The chain is built from TRBV5-1 and TRBJ1-2; the D gene is possibly TRBD1 (5 bases). In germline, CDR1 is SGHRS, CDR2 YFSETQ. V was shortened by 0 bases and J by 4 bases, with 10 bases between the two germline ends. The CDR3 extends over 14 amino acids. CDR3 sequence: CASSLAWDGYGYTF. CDR3 bases: TGCGCCAGCAGCTTGGCTTGGGACGGCTATGGCTACACCTTC.

J is TRBJ2-1 and V is TRBV4-1; 14 bases agree with TRBD2. Germline assignment: CDR1 MGHRA and CDR2 YSYEKL. Trimming removed 5 bases from V and 6 bases from J; junction bases left unmatched: 6. This CDR3 is built from 16 residues. The CDR3, as DNA: TGCGCCAGCAGCAAGACCGGGACTAGCGGGAGCAATGAGCAGTTCTTC. This encodes CASSKTGTSGSNEQFF.

The gene calls are TRBV6-5 and TRBJ2-5; D possibly corresponds to TRBD1 (7 bases). Germline CDR1 reads MNHEY; CDR2 reads SVGAGI. V was shortened by 8 bases and J by 5 bases, with 12 bases between the two germline ends. This CDR3 spans 12 amino acids. The CDR3 reads CASGRGAETQYF. The CDR3 nucleotides are TGTGCCAGCGGCAGGGGGGCGGAGACCCAGTACTTC.

This chain links TRBV14 with TRBJ1-3; D uncertain. V gave up 3 bases and J gave up 9 bases, with 6 bases separating them. Germline V gene lookup returns CDR1 SGHDN and CDR2 FVKESK. The CDR3 is made up of 11 amino acids. The CDR3 DNA sequence: TGTGCCAGCAGCCACGGCCCCACCATATATTTT. It yields the protein CASSHGPTIYF. Full variable domain (missing parts from reference TRBV14 and TRBJ1-3): EAGVTQFPSHSVIEKGQTVTLRCDPISGHDNLYWYRRVMGKEIKFLLHFVKESKQDESGMPNNRFLAERTGGTYSTLKVQPAELEDSGVYFCASSHGPTIYFGEGSWLTVV.

The V gene is TRBV7-2, the J gene TRBJ2-1; D is uncertain. This CDR3 is built from 15 residues. V dropped 0 bases and J dropped 4 bases, with 10 bases sitting between them. Germline assignment: CDR1 SGHTA and CDR2 FQGNSA. The CDR3 protein is CASSLAPGRYNEQFF. CDR3 nucleotide sequence: TGTGCCAGCAGCTTAGCGCCAGGACGTTACAATGAGCAGTTCTTC. The complete variable domain, with remaining parts taken from reference TRBV7-2 and TRBJ2-1, reads GAGVSQSPSNKVTEKGKDVELRCDPISGHTALYWYRQSLGQGLEFLIYFQGNSAPDKSGLPSDRFSAERTGGSVSTLTIQRTQQEDSAVYLCASSLAPGRYNEQFFGPGTRLTVL.

V usage is TRBV19 and J usage is TRBJ2-7, with D tentatively TRBD2 (6 bases). The CDR3 loop spans 13 amino acids. Germline CDR1 is LNHDA and CDR2 is SQIVND (reference sequence). V was pared by 3 bases and J by 6 bases, with 12 bases between. The CDR3 DNA reads TGTGCCAGTAGTATGCGGGGCTTCTCCGAGCAGTACTTC. It encodes CASSMRGFSEQYF.

The V call is TRBV11-2, the J call TRBJ2-3, with a tentative D call TRBD1 (6 bases). The CDR3 extends over 14 amino acids. The germline V gene encodes CDR1 SGHAT and CDR2 FQNNGV. Trimming shortened V by 2 bases and J by 6 bases, and 12 bases separated the two germline ends. The chain's CDR3 is CASSLTRGSDTQYF. The CDR3 nucleotides read TGTGCCAGCAGCTTAACAAGGGGGTCTGATACGCAGTATTTT.

V usage is TRBV18 and J usage is TRBJ2-1, with 9 bases aligning to TRBD1. The CDR3 runs 13 residues. Germline CDR1 reads KGHSH; CDR2 reads LQKENI. V shed 3 bases, J shed 9 bases, and the junction held 3 bases outside the gene matches. This CDR3 is CASSPQTGGEQFF. The CDR3 DNA reads TGTGCCAGCTCACCTCAGACAGGGGGTGAGCAGTTCTTC. Supplemented by reference TRBV18 and TRBJ2-1, the full variable domain reads NAGVMQNPRHLVRRRGQEARLRCSPMKGHSHVYWYRQLPEEGLKFMVYLQKENIIDESGMPKERFSAEFPKEGPSILRIQQVVRGDSAAYFCASSPQTGGEQFFGPGTRLTVL.

V is TRBV7-8 and J is TRBJ2-7; TRBD2 might be the D (6 bases). The CDR3 spans 15 residues. CDR1 SGHVS and CDR2 FQNEAQ come from the germline V gene. Trimming shortened V by 7 bases and J by 4 bases, and 20 bases separated the two germline ends. CDR3: CASINDPGLPYEQYF. The CDR3 region has the DNA TGTGCCAGCATCAACGATCCGGGACTTCCATACGAGCAGTACTTC.

The chain couples TRBV14 to TRBJ2-1; a weak D match, TRBD2 (6 bases). Germline V gives CDR1 SGHDN, CDR2 FVKESK. The V end lost 2 bases, the J end lost 6 bases, and 23 bases lay between the germline ends. The CDR3 runs to 18 residues. As DNA, the CDR3 is TGTGCCAGCAGCCAACCCTCCACGACTAGGCCGGGGCCCAATGAGCAGTTCTTC. This translates into CASSQPSTTRPGPNEQFF.

This sequence joins TRBV4-3 and TRBJ2-1; 8 nucleotides agree with TRBD2. CDR1 is LGHNA and CDR2 is YSLEER in the germline V gene. The CDR3 has 15 residues. The V segment lost 0 bases and the J segment 14 bases; nucleotides outside the gene matches: 12. In DNA form, the CDR3 reads TGCGCCAGCAGCCAAGATACGCAGCGGGGACTAGTAAAGTTCTTC. Translating it yields CASSQDTQRGLVKFF.

The chain combines TRBV7-2 with TRBJ2-7; D might be TRBD2 (6 bases). The CDR3 is 17 residues long. Germline CDR1 reads SGHTA; CDR2 reads FQGNSA. V gave up 0 bases and J gave up 2 bases, with 17 bases separating them. Here the CDR3 DNA reads TGTGCCAGCAGCTTAGCTGGATCGGGACTTCAGGCCTACGAGCAGTACTTC. Translated: CASSLAGSGLQAYEQYF.

The chain employs TRBV19 and TRBJ1-1; weak D call: TRBD1 (5 bases). Germline V gene sequence: CDR1 LNHDA, CDR2 SQIVND (reference sequence). Between the trimmed V and J ends, which lost 1 base and 2 bases, there was a span of 11 bases. CDR3 length: 15 residues. CDR3 protein: CASSIVGRGNTEAFF. In DNA, the CDR3 is TGTGCCAGTAGTATAGTCGGGCGGGGCAACACTGAAGCTTTCTTT.